These T cell receptor beta chains were read from a single sample in a study of blood T cell repertoires in COVID-19. This table comes from immunoSEQ multiplex PCR, and its TCRdb copy is limited to in-frame clones, with some not included. Among 300,000 to 400,000 clones, 85% to 95% were seen once, and the ten largest hold about 4.2%. Source material: PBMCs or T cells enriched from blood (not recorded which). These receptors were obtained from a woman in her twenties or thirties who had been exposed to COVID-19. CDR3s include the opening cysteine and the closing phenylalanine or tryptophan. The order of the fields is J gene, D gene, V gene, clone size, CDR3 protein, CDR3 DNA. D genes are given only for firm matches. Expanded clones get a size class; other rows say once, few or many, or leave the size out.

J gene: TRBJ2-2
D gene: NA
V gene: TRBV5-1
clone size: NA
CDR3 protein: CASSPGVRVVTGELFF
CDR3 DNA: TGCGCCAGCAGCCCCGGGGTTCGGGTTGTCACCGGGGAGCTGTTTTTT

J gene: TRBJ2-3
D gene: NA
V gene: TRBV5-3
clone size: NA
CDR3 protein: CARSLFRAPGADTQYF
CDR3 DNA: TGTGCCAGAAGCTTGTTCAGAGCCCCGGGGGCAGATACGCAGTATTTT

J gene: TRBJ1-1
D gene: TRBD1
V gene: TRBV2
clone size: NA
CDR3 protein: CASSRDRNTEAFF
CDR3 DNA: TGCGCCAGCAGCCGGGACAGGAACACTGAAGCTTTCTTT

J gene: TRBJ1-6
D gene: TRBD1
V gene: TRBV19
clone size: NA
CDR3 protein: CASSIGQGRNNSPLHF
CDR3 DNA: TGTGCCAGTAGTATCGGACAGGGGCGGAATAATTCACCCCTCCACTTT

J gene: TRBJ1-2
D gene: NA
V gene: TRBV7-9
clone size: NA
CDR3 protein: CASTKRTPGEVGGYTF
CDR3 DNA: TGTGCCAGCACCAAAAGGACCCCAGGGGAAGTAGGAGGCTACACCTTC

J gene: TRBJ2-7
D gene: NA
V gene: TRBV2
clone size: NA
CDR3 protein: CASSAQGPYEQYF
CDR3 DNA: TGTGCCAGCAGTGCACAGGGTCCCTACGAGCAGTACTTC

J gene: TRBJ1-2
D gene: NA
V gene: TRBV10-3
clone size: once
CDR3 protein: CAIHGGSGYTF
CDR3 DNA: TGTGCCATCCATGGGGGCTCGGGCTACACCTTC

J gene: TRBJ1-4
D gene: TRBD1
V gene: TRBV7-6
clone size: NA
CDR3 protein: CASSLRGPGENEKLFF
CDR3 DNA: TGTGCCAGCAGCTTAAGGGGGCCCGGCGAAAATGAAAAACTGTTTTTT

J gene: TRBJ2-7
D gene: NA
V gene: TRBV6-4
clone size: once
CDR3 protein: CASSDPISLTRDVGFFSYEQYF
CDR3 DNA: TGTGCCAGCAGTGACCCCATCTCCCTTACCCGGGATGTGGGGTTTTTCTCCTACGAGCAGTACTTC

J gene: TRBJ1-5
D gene: TRBD1
V gene: TRBV18
clone size: once
CDR3 protein: CASSPGQTSNQPQHF
CDR3 DNA: TGTGCCAGCTCCCCGGGACAGACTAGCAATCAGCCCCAGCATTTT

J gene: TRBJ1-5
D gene: NA
V gene: TRBV3-1/TRBV3-2
clone size: NA
CDR3 protein: CASSPSDRMNQPQHF
CDR3 DNA: TGTGCCAGCAGCCCCTCGGACAGAATGAATCAGCCCCAGCATTTT

J gene: TRBJ1-4
D gene: TRBD1
V gene: TRBV4-1
clone size: NA
CDR3 protein: CASSQGQGKEKLFF
CDR3 DNA: TGCGCCAGCAGCCAAGGACAGGGGAAAGAAAAACTGTTTTTT

J gene: TRBJ1-5
D gene: TRBD1
V gene: TRBV27
clone size: NA
CDR3 protein: CASSLQGQTGYQPQHF
CDR3 DNA: TGTGCCAGCAGTTTACAGGGACAGACGGGGTATCAGCCCCAGCATTTT

J gene: TRBJ2-7
D gene: TRBD1
V gene: TRBV6-5
clone size: NA
CDR3 protein: CASRADRGNEQYF
CDR3 DNA: TGTGCCAGCAGGGCAGACAGGGGTAACGAGCAGTACTTC

J gene: TRBJ2-3
D gene: TRBD1
V gene: TRBV5-1
clone size: NA
CDR3 protein: CASSQGVGTDTQYF
CDR3 DNA: TGCGCCAGCAGTCAGGGGGTCGGGACAGATACGCAGTATTTT

J gene: TRBJ2-7
D gene: TRBD1
V gene: TRBV11-3
clone size: NA
CDR3 protein: CASSPGTGGDYEQYF
CDR3 DNA: TGTGCCAGCAGCCCCGGAACAGGGGGCGACTACGAGCAGTACTTC

J gene: TRBJ2-7
D gene: NA
V gene: TRBV19
clone size: NA
CDR3 protein: CASSIMGPSYEQYF
CDR3 DNA: TGTGCCAGTAGTATAATGGGGCCTTCCTACGAGCAGTACTTC

J gene: TRBJ1-2
D gene: TRBD1
V gene: TRBV5-1
clone size: NA
CDR3 protein: CASSPQGQGAYGYTF
CDR3 DNA: TGCGCCAGCAGCCCCCAGGGACAGGGGGCGTATGGCTACACCTTC

J gene: TRBJ1-2
D gene: TRBD1
V gene: TRBV5-1
clone size: NA
CDR3 protein: CASSVEGQVHGYTF
CDR3 DNA: TGCGCCAGCAGCGTAGAGGGACAGGTCCATGGCTACACCTTC

J gene: TRBJ1-1
D gene: TRBD1
V gene: TRBV9
clone size: NA
CDR3 protein: CASSVGQGKRTEAFF
CDR3 DNA: TGTGCCAGCAGCGTCGGACAGGGGAAGAGGACTGAAGCTTTCTTT

J gene: TRBJ1-2
D gene: TRBD1
V gene: TRBV19
clone size: NA
CDR3 protein: CASSDRGGSFNYGYTF
CDR3 DNA: TGTGCCAGTAGCGACAGGGGAGGGAGTTTTAACTATGGCTACACCTTC

J gene: TRBJ1-2
D gene: TRBD1
V gene: TRBV3-1/TRBV3-2
clone size: NA
CDR3 protein: CASSDRGQGVYGYTF
CDR3 DNA: TGTGCCAGCAGCGACCGGGGACAGGGGGTCTATGGCTACACCTTC

J gene: TRBJ2-5
D gene: TRBD2
V gene: TRBV6-5
clone size: NA
CDR3 protein: CASRTSGGETQYF
CDR3 DNA: TGTGCCAGCAGGACTAGCGGGGGAGAGACCCAGTACTTC

J gene: TRBJ1-2
D gene: NA
V gene: TRBV28
clone size: NA
CDR3 protein: CASSLPPPRGYTF
CDR3 DNA: TGTGCCAGCAGTCTACCCCCGCCGCGCGGCTACACCTTC

J gene: TRBJ1-5
D gene: TRBD1
V gene: TRBV27
clone size: NA
CDR3 protein: CASSSTGGFEPQHF
CDR3 DNA: TGTGCCAGCAGCTCGACAGGGGGATTCGAGCCCCAGCATTTT

J gene: TRBJ2-7
D gene: NA
V gene: TRBV7-2
clone size: NA
CDR3 protein: CASSFSSASGTPYEQYF
CDR3 DNA: TGTGCCAGCAGCTTCTCGTCCGCCTCCGGGACACCCTACGAGCAGTACTTC

J gene: TRBJ2-1
D gene: TRBD2
V gene: TRBV9
clone size: once
CDR3 protein: CASSPTTGGAKIYNEQFF
CDR3 DNA: TGTGCCAGCAGCCCGACTACCGGGGGGGCAAAGATCTACAATGAGCAGTTCTTC

J gene: TRBJ2-3
D gene: TRBD2
V gene: TRBV4-1
clone size: NA
CDR3 protein: CASRLAGGVPTDTQYF
CDR3 DNA: TGCGCCAGCAGGCTAGCGGGGGGGGTCCCCACAGATACGCAGTATTTT

J gene: TRBJ2-2
D gene: NA
V gene: TRBV5-1
clone size: NA
CDR3 protein: CASSLPGSAGELFF
CDR3 DNA: TGCGCCAGCAGCTTGCCGGGGAGTGCCGGGGAGCTGTTTTTT

J gene: TRBJ1-1
D gene: TRBD1
V gene: TRBV6-5
clone size: NA
CDR3 protein: CASLPGQGGTEAFF
CDR3 DNA: TGTGCCAGTCTCCCGGGACAGGGAGGCACTGAAGCTTTCTTT

J gene: TRBJ1-1
D gene: NA
V gene: TRBV19
clone size: NA
CDR3 protein: CASSLPRSSEAFF
CDR3 DNA: TGTGCCAGTAGTCTCCCGCGGAGTTCGGAAGCTTTCTTT

J gene: TRBJ2-3
D gene: TRBD2
V gene: TRBV5-1
clone size: NA
CDR3 protein: CASSLAGLAGTDTQYF
CDR3 DNA: TGCGCCAGCAGCTTGGCGGGACTAGCGGGGACAGATACGCAGTATTTT

J gene: TRBJ1-2
D gene: NA
V gene: TRBV7-9
clone size: NA
CDR3 protein: CASSLVGQILRSYTF
CDR3 DNA: TGTGCCAGCAGCTTAGTTGGACAGATCCTTAGGAGCTACACCTTC

J gene: TRBJ2-3
D gene: TRBD2
V gene: TRBV11-2
clone size: NA
CDR3 protein: CASSFLAGAITDTQYF
CDR3 DNA: TGTGCCAGCAGCTTCCTAGCGGGGGCGATCACAGATACGCAGTATTTT

J gene: TRBJ2-3
D gene: NA
V gene: TRBV5-1
clone size: NA
CDR3 protein: CASSLPLGSTDTQYF
CDR3 DNA: TGCGCCAGCAGCTTGCCCCTGGGCAGCACAGATACGCAGTATTTT

J gene: TRBJ1-6
D gene: TRBD1
V gene: TRBV4-2
clone size: NA
CDR3 protein: CASSQDPTGGSPLHF
CDR3 DNA: TGTGCCAGCAGCCAAGATCCGACAGGGGGTTCACCCCTCCACTTT

J gene: TRBJ2-2
D gene: NA
V gene: TRBV5-4
clone size: NA
CDR3 protein: CASRSMGGTGELFF
CDR3 DNA: TGTGCCAGCAGGTCAATGGGGGGCACCGGGGAGCTGTTTTTT

J gene: TRBJ2-7
D gene: NA
V gene: TRBV5-1
clone size: once
CDR3 protein: CASSLEAGRQQYF
CDR3 DNA: TGCGCCAGCAGCTTGGAGGCGGGGCGTCAGCAGTACTTC

J gene: TRBJ2-4
D gene: TRBD1
V gene: TRBV7-2
clone size: once
CDR3 protein: CASSLGEDRGLDIQYF
CDR3 DNA: TGTGCCAGCAGCTTAGGCGAAGACAGGGGGTTGGACATTCAGTACTTC

J gene: TRBJ2-7
D gene: NA
V gene: TRBV7-2
clone size: NA
CDR3 protein: CASSLNGRSYEQYF
CDR3 DNA: TGTGCCAGCAGCTTAAATGGCCGCTCCTACGAGCAGTACTTC

J gene: TRBJ1-6
D gene: NA
V gene: TRBV29-1
clone size: NA
CDR3 protein: CSVGIGGTLHF
CDR3 DNA: TGCAGCGTTGGTATCGGGGGAACCCTCCACTTT

J gene: TRBJ2-3
D gene: NA
V gene: TRBV3-1/TRBV3-2
clone size: NA
CDR3 protein: CASSPRSGSPKGATDTQYF
CDR3 DNA: TGTGCCAGCAGCCCGAGGTCCGGATCCCCCAAAGGGGCCACAGATACGCAGTATTTT

J gene: TRBJ1-1
D gene: TRBD1
V gene: TRBV5-1
clone size: NA
CDR3 protein: CASNTGALNTEAFF
CDR3 DNA: TGCGCCAGCAATACAGGGGCGCTGAACACTGAAGCTTTCTTT

J gene: TRBJ1-6
D gene: NA
V gene: TRBV3-1/TRBV3-2
clone size: NA
CDR3 protein: CASSQGLRSPLHF
CDR3 DNA: TGTGCCAGCAGCCAAGGGCTGAGGTCACCCCTCCACTTT

J gene: TRBJ1-2
D gene: TRBD1
V gene: TRBV28
clone size: NA
CDR3 protein: CASSRTGGRGYTF
CDR3 DNA: TGTGCCAGCAGTCGTACAGGGGGCAGGGGCTACACCTTC

J gene: TRBJ2-4
D gene: TRBD1
V gene: TRBV7-2
clone size: NA
CDR3 protein: CASGQGLGKNIQYF
CDR3 DNA: TGTGCCAGTGGACAGGGGTTGGGCAAAAACATTCAGTACTTC

J gene: TRBJ2-7
D gene: NA
V gene: TRBV9
clone size: few
CDR3 protein: CASSVARAGWGLYEQYF
CDR3 DNA: TGTGCCAGCAGCGTAGCCCGAGCCGGTTGGGGGCTATACGAGCAGTACTTC

J gene: TRBJ1-1
D gene: NA
V gene: TRBV12-3/TRBV12-4
clone size: few
CDR3 protein: CASRYRVDTEAFF
CDR3 DNA: TGTGCCAGCAGATACAGGGTCGACACTGAAGCTTTCTTT

J gene: TRBJ2-3
D gene: TRBD2
V gene: TRBV10-2
clone size: NA
CDR3 protein: CASTAGGPSDTQYF
CDR3 DNA: TGCGCCAGCACAGCGGGGGGGCCGTCAGATACGCAGTATTTT

J gene: TRBJ2-7
D gene: NA
V gene: TRBV15
clone size: few
CDR3 protein: CATSTIAAEQYF
CDR3 DNA: TGTGCCACCAGCACTATAGCGGCCGAGCAGTACTTC